Presented here are 8 T cell receptor beta chains from one specimen sequenced in a study of spatial heterogeneity in lung cancer (dated by TCRdb to the late 2010s). Library prep was done by 5' RACE. The sequencing machine was a NextSeq 500. TCRdb reanalyzed the raw reads on its own, using fastp at Q25 for trimming and MiXCR for clone calling, and kept in-frame beta chains. Entries that share a CDR3 protein sequence are merged under the most common genes and DNA. Counted in this sample were a few thousand distinct CDR3 sequences; over 15% of them appeared once. Of the sample, over 35% falls within the top ten clones. What the time point label conveys for this sample: sample taken at primary tumor resection. Whole RNA extracted from tumor and nontumor lung tissue, or from cryopreserved PBMC samples, was used for TCR sequencing without cell sorting. Sequenced material: PBMCs, taken at surgery. Source of these receptors: a male donor with early-stage non-small cell lung cancer.

The gene calls are TRBV4-1 and TRBJ1-5; D ambiguous. Germline CDR1 and CDR2: MGHRA and YSYEKL. The V end lost 4 bases, the J end lost 0 bases, and 10 bases lay between the germline ends. The CDR3 has 15 amino acids. CDR3 DNA: TGCGCCAGCAGCCGTACAGTGATTAGCAATCAGCCCCAGCATTTT. This sequence encodes CASSRTVISNQPQHF.

By sample share, this clonotype is medium-sized. The chain recombines TRBV28 with TRBJ2-1, with D perhaps TRBD2 (6 bases). The CDR3 loop spans 16 amino acids. CDR1 and CDR2 from the germline V gene are MDHEN and SYDVKM. Trimming shortened V by 5 bases and J by 0 bases, and 14 bases separated the two germline ends. The CDR3 coding sequence is TGTGCCAGCAGTCCCCTAGCCGGGAGCTCCTACAATGAGCAGTTCTTC. It codes for CASSPLAGSSYNEQFF.

This sequence joins TRBV7-2 and TRBJ2-7, with D uncertain. Per the germline V gene, CDR1 is SGHTA and CDR2 is FQGNSA. The CDR3 runs to 15 residues. With 1 base removed from V and 4 bases from J, the gap between germline ends came to 14 bases. The CDR3, as DNA: TGTGCCAGCAGCTTAGGCTTAGGAATCAATTACGAGCAGTACTTC. Amino acid sequence: CASSLGLGINYEQYF. Filled out from reference TRBV7-2 and TRBJ2-7, the complete variable domain reads GAGVSQSPSNKVTEKGKDVELRCDPISGHTALYWYRQSLGQGLEFLIYFQGNSAPDKSGLPSDRFSAERTGGSVSTLTIQRTQQEDSAVYLCASSLGLGINYEQYFGPGTRLTVT.

The chain has TRBV7-2 and TRBJ2-2; 11 nucleotides align to TRBD2. Trimming cost V 1 base and J 5 bases; bases outside gene matches: 0. This CDR3 spans 15 amino acids. The germline V gene encodes CDR1 SGHTA and CDR2 FQGNSA. CDR3 DNA sequence: TGTGCCAGCAGCTTAGGACTAGCGGGGACCGGGGAGCTGTTTTTT. It encodes CASSLGLAGTGELFF.

This clonotype was detected only a few times. The chain uses TRBV7-2 and TRBJ1-2; D not certain. There are 15 residues in the CDR3. Trimming stripped 1 base from V and 0 bases from J, with 9 bases between. Germline assignment: CDR1 SGHTA and CDR2 FQGNSA. CDR3 region: CASSLDFGANYGYTF. The CDR3 coding sequence is TGTGCCAGCAGCTTAGATTTCGGAGCTAACTATGGCTACACCTTC.

This clonotype is judged medium-sized. The rearrangement uses TRBV28 and TRBJ2-1, with 12 bases matching TRBD2. The CDR3 sequence is 19 residues long. V gave up 3 bases and J gave up 4 bases; unmatched junction bases: 13. The germline V gene has CDR1 MDHEN and CDR2 SYDVKM. CDR3 region: CASSFRPGPGLAGYNEQFF. DNA of the CDR3: TGTGCCAGCAGTTTCCGACCTGGTCCGGGACTAGCGGGTTACAATGAGCAGTTCTTC.

Sample share makes this clonotype large (0.1 to 1%). V usage is TRBV12-3 or TRBV12-4 and J usage is TRBJ2-5, with a weak D call TRBD2 (5 bases). This CDR3 has 14 residues. Trimming stripped 4 bases from V and 5 bases from J, with 14 bases between. CDR3 nucleotides: TGTGCCAGCAGTTCCGGACGGGAAGGGGAGACCCAGTACTTC. Translated: CASSSGREGETQYF.

Ten or more counts support this clonotype. The chain recombines TRBV6-4 with TRBJ2-1; 7 nucleotides agree with TRBD2. The trim removed 0 bases at V and 6 bases at J, leaving 8 bases unmatched. Germline V gene lookup returns CDR1 MRHNA and CDR2 SNTAGT. The CDR3 spans 16 residues. The CDR3 nucleotides are TGTGCCAGCAGTGACTCTACCCTAGCGGAGGCCAATGAGCAGTTCTTC. Its translation is CASSDSTLAEANEQFF.